The 23 T cell receptor beta chains below were found in one sample sequenced in a study of T cell repertoires in aging, cancer and after chemotherapy. Amplification of TCR beta used genomic DNA extracted from peripheral blood. TRB rearrangements spanning V, D and J were amplified using mixed TRB-A/B primers. TCRdb reanalysed the multiplex PCR reads using MiXCR and keeps one entry per CDR3 protein. The table has thousands of distinct CDR3 sequences, 32% seen once. The sequencing input was blood. The source is a human donor in good health.

Only a few counts were recorded for this clonotype. The chain is built from TRBV7-2 and TRBJ2-5, with D perhaps matching TRBD1 or TRBD2 (5 bases each). Germline V gene lookup returns CDR1 SGHTA and CDR2 FQGNSA. Trimming stripped 5 bases from V and 5 bases from J, with 12 bases between. The CDR3 totals 13 residues. CDR3 sequence reads: CASSPRGRETQYF. DNA for the CDR3: TGTGCCAGCAGCCCACGGGGACGGGAGACCCAGTACTTC. Full variable domain (rest looked up from reference TRBV7-2 and TRBJ2-5): GAGVSQSPSNKVTEKGKDVELRCDPISGHTALYWYRQSLGQGLEFLIYFQGNSAPDKSGLPSDRFSAERTGGSVSTLTIQRTQQEDSAVYLCASSPRGRETQYFGPGTRLLVL.

The genes are TRBV27 and TRBJ1-5; 12 bases are a match to TRBD1. The CDR3 extends over 16 amino acids. The ends lost 5 bases at V and 3 bases at J; junction bases unmatched: 5. Germline lookup yields CDR1 MNHEY and CDR2 SMNVEV (reference sequence). CDR3 sequence: CASSTGQGAFNQPQHF. The CDR3 DNA reads as TGTGCCAGCAGTACGGGACAGGGGGCTTTCAATCAGCCCCAGCATTTT.

This clonotype was seen more than once but under ten times. The chain is built from TRBV24-1 and TRBJ2-2; TRBD2 matches 8 bases. V trimming: 3 bases; J trimming: 2 bases; junction bases outside the gene matches: 4. The CDR3 sequence is 16 residues long. In germline, CDR1 is KGHDR, CDR2 SFDVKD. CDR3 DNA sequence: TGTGCCACCAGTGATCCGGGGGGGGGTAACACCGGGGAGCTGTTTTTT. This encodes CATSDPGGGNTGELFF.

As for this clonotype: A read error may produce the germline difference seen at one junction end. The rearrangement links TRBV6-1 to TRBJ2-3; 15 bases match TRBD2. The CDR3 runs 15 residues. Germline V gene lookup returns CDR1 MNHNS and CDR2 SASEGT. The CDR3 nucleotides are TGTGCCAACAGTGGACTAGCGGGGGGGCCAGATACGCAGTATTTT. Translation gives CANSGLAGGPDTQYF.

This clonotype was seen a few times. The chain employs TRBV19 and TRBJ1-6; D unclear. CDR1 is LNHDA, CDR2 SQIVND, per germline (reference sequence). Trimming removed 7 bases from V and 11 bases from J, with 12 bases in between. CDR3 length: 12 residues. CDR3 region: CASMGPRTPLHF. The CDR3 DNA reads as TGTGCCAGTATGGGCCCGAGGACACCCCTCCACTTT.

The chain has TRBV18 and TRBJ2-7; TRBD2 might be the D (5 bases). The CDR3 sequence is 13 residues long. V lost 3 bases to trimming and J lost 3 bases, with 9 bases between them. CDR1 is KGHSH, CDR2 LQKENI, per germline. The CDR3 nucleotides are TGTGCCAGCTCACCCGGGATAGACTACGAGCAGTACTTC. It specifies CASSPGIDYEQYF. Full variable domain (rest looked up from reference TRBV18 and TRBJ2-7): NAGVMQNPRHLVRRRGQEARLRCSPMKGHSHVYWYRQLPEEGLKFMVYLQKENIIDESGMPKERFSAEFPKEGPSILRIQQVVRGDSAAYFCASSPGIDYEQYFGPGTRLTVT.

This clonotype appeared a few times. The chain couples TRBV6-2 or TRBV6-3 to TRBJ2-1, with D possibly being TRBD2 (6 bases). The CDR3 is made up of 14 amino acids. Trimming cost V 5 bases and J 7 bases, with 15 bases left between them. The germline CDR1 and CDR2 sequences are MNHEY and SVGEGT. CDR3 residues: CASSTRRGSNEQFF. The CDR3 DNA reads TGTGCCAGCAGTACCCGGAGGGGCTCAAATGAGCAGTTCTTC.

This sequence joins TRBV19 and TRBJ1-5; no clear D. V was trimmed by 7 bases and J by 2 bases, leaving 15 bases between them. Germline V gene lookup returns CDR1 LNHDA and CDR2 SQIVND (reference sequence). This CDR3 contains 15 residues. The CDR3 here is CASTPAAGGNQPQHF. In nucleotides, the CDR3 is TGTGCCAGTACCCCCGCGGCAGGAGGCAATCAGCCCCAGCATTTT.

This chain uses TRBV20-1 with TRBJ1-6; 10 bases align to TRBD1. The V segment lost 3 bases and the J segment 9 bases; nucleotides outside the gene matches: 8. The CDR3 length is 15 residues. From germline, CDR1 is DFQATT and CDR2 SNEGSKA (reference sequence). The CDR3 DNA sequence: TGCAGTGCTAGGTCAGGGGGACAGGGGCTTTCACCCCTCCACTTT. Protein: CSARSGGQGLSPLHF.

In this sample, this clonotype turned up a few times. This chain connects TRBV12-3 or TRBV12-4 to TRBJ2-7; 9 bases align to TRBD2. V lost 6 bases to trimming and J lost 4 bases; unmatched junction nucleotides: 10. The CDR3 spans 15 residues. DNA for the CDR3: TGTGCCAGCAGCTGGGGCGGGGGGGCTCAATACGAGCAGTACTTC. Translated: CASSWGGGAQYEQYF.

This clonotype has only a few counts. This CDR3 is CASSEGGYQPQHF. The CDR3, as DNA: TGTGCCAGCAGTGAGGGGGGGTATCAGCCCCAGCATTTT. The rearrangement links TRBV6-5 to TRBJ1-5; maybe TRBD1 (6 bases). V was trimmed by 5 bases and J by 5 bases, leaving 10 bases between them. CDR1 and CDR2 (germline): MNHEY, SVGAGI. The CDR3 covers 13 residues.

This rearrangement joins TRBV12-3 or TRBV12-4 to TRBJ2-6, with D uncertain. The V end lost 1 base, the J end lost 0 bases, and 10 bases lay between the germline ends. The CDR3 is made up of 17 amino acids. For the CDR3, the DNA is TGTGCCAGCAGTTTAGTGTACGCCAGCTCTGGGGCCAACGTCCTGACTTTC. Its protein is CASSLVYASSGANVLTF.

CDR3 amino acids: CASRGQDHNSPLHF. The CDR3 region has the DNA TGTGCCAGCAGAGGACAGGATCATAATTCACCCCTCCACTTT. The V gene is TRBV27, the J gene TRBJ1-6; 7 nucleotides match TRBD1. Germline-derived CDR1 and CDR2 are MNHEY and SMNVEV (reference sequence). The CDR3 totals 14 residues. Trimming cost V 6 bases and J 5 bases; bases outside gene matches: 4.

About this clonotype: An end of the junction does not agree with germline; a read error may underlie this. The rearrangement joins TRBV5-4 to TRBJ2-3, with 7 bases aligning to TRBD2. The germline gives CDR1 SGHNT, CDR2 YYREEE (reference sequence). The CDR3 has 15 residues. The CDR3 bases are TGCGCCAGCAGCCAGTCTCGGGGGGGCACAGATACGCAGTATTTT. It encodes CASSQSRGGTDTQYF. The full variable domain, in which reference TRBV5-4 and TRBJ2-3 provide the parts outside the CDR3, is ETGVTQSPTHLIKTRGQQVTLRCSSQSGHNTVSWYQQALGQGPQFIFQYYREEENGRGNFPPRFSGLQFPNYSSELNVNALELDDSALYLCASSQSRGGTDTQYFGPGTRLTVL.

The chain couples TRBV12-3 or TRBV12-4 to TRBJ1-2; no clear D gene. CDR3 length: 13 amino acids. The V and J ends lost 1 base and 8 bases respectively, with 11 bases between them. The CDR3 here is CASSLVDARGYTF. The CDR3 bases are TGTGCCAGCAGTTTAGTCGACGCGCGGGGCTACACCTTC.

The chain is built from TRBV4-2 and TRBJ2-7; 7 bases agree with TRBD1. Trimming took 2 bases from V and 3 from J; bases not matched to a gene: 7. The CDR3 sequence is 15 residues long. Germline V CDR1 and CDR2: LGHNA, YNFKEQ. The CDR3 DNA is TGTGCCAGCAGCCAAAATCGACAGGGCGACTACGAGCAGTACTTC. This gives the protein CASSQNRQGDYEQYF.

This rearrangement joins TRBV7-2 to TRBJ1-1; a possible D gene is TRBD1 (6 bases). Germline values: CDR1 SGHTA, CDR2 FQGNSA. Trimming cost V 3 bases and J 5 bases, with 13 bases left between them. The CDR3 spans 14 residues. CDR3 nucleotide sequence: TGTGCCAGCAGCTTTGGGCAGGGGTTTACTGAAGCTTTCTTT. It encodes CASSFGQGFTEAFF.

This clonotype showed up just a few times. The chain couples TRBV6-2 or TRBV6-3 to TRBJ1-2, with D maybe TRBD1 (5 bases). This CDR3 contains 15 residues. CDR1 is MNHEY, CDR2 SVGEGT, per germline. Trimming left V 2 bases short and J 1 base short, with 11 bases between. The CDR3 region has the DNA TGTGCCAGCAGTTACGGGAGACAGAATAACTATGGCTACACCTTC. Its protein product is CASSYGRQNNYGYTF.

By its share, this clonotype is medium-sized. The rearrangement links TRBV19 to TRBJ2-1; D is possibly TRBD1 (5 bases). The CDR3 spans 12 residues. Trimming removed 0 bases from V and 10 bases from J, with 7 bases in between. CDR1 is LNHDA, CDR2 SQIVND, per germline (reference sequence). The CDR3 region is CASSIDRTEQFF. CDR3 nucleotides: TGTGCCAGTAGTATAGACAGGACAGAGCAGTTCTTC.

The genes are TRBV11-2 and TRBJ2-7; TRBD2 might be the D (5 bases). The CDR3 is made up of 15 amino acids. Germline CDR1 is SGHAT and CDR2 is FQNNGV. The germline V and J ends were trimmed by 3 bases and 9 bases, with 21 bases remaining between them. The CDR3 region has the DNA TGTGCCAGCAGCTTGGCTTCGGACTCCGCGGTGGTGCAGTACTTC. Encoded protein: CASSLASDSAVVQYF.

The J gene is TRBJ2-7, the V gene TRBV6-2 or TRBV6-3, with D hard to call. V shed 2 bases and J shed 3 bases, with 5 bases lying between them. CDR1 is MNHEY, CDR2 SVGEGT, per germline. There are 12 residues in the CDR3. The CDR3 DNA reads TGTGCCAGCAGTTACCCCGACTACGAGCAGTACTTC. Amino acid sequence: CASSYPDYEQYF.

The gene calls are TRBV5-1 and TRBJ2-6, with TRBD2 as a possible D gene (7 bases). Deletions cut 7 bases from V and 2 bases from J, with 13 bases between. This CDR3 has 15 residues. CDR1 is SGHRS, CDR2 YFSETQ, per germline. In nucleotides, the CDR3 is TGCGCCAGCGCAGAGGGGGGGACTGGGGCCAACGTCCTGACTTTC. This encodes CASAEGGTGANVLTF.

This chain connects TRBV7-9 to TRBJ2-7; 8 nucleotides align to TRBD1. Germline loops: CDR1 SEHNR, CDR2 FQNEAQ (reference sequence). The CDR3 has 15 residues. V lost 3 bases and J lost 6; bases outside the gene matches: 10. CDR3 region: CASSFSAGGLGEQYF. CDR3 sequence (DNA): TGTGCCAGCAGCTTTTCGGCAGGGGGCTTAGGCGAGCAGTACTTC.